Listed here is a single TCR beta chain. Antigen unknown. This record belongs to a study of OX40 agonist ivuxolimab in advanced cancers. In the study overall: Eligibility rules accepted prior anti-PD-1, anti-PD-L1 or anti-CTLA-4 therapy, and around 40% had some.

Only in-frame clones appear in the TCRdb table, and some are missing; sequencing was by immunoSEQ multiplex PCR. The sample yields some 19,000 clones, more than 75% seen once. Study-wide results and limits: In a subset of nonresponders, normalized T-cell clonal expansion was also low.

This CDR3 contains 14 residues. The germline V and J ends were trimmed by 4 bases and 4 bases, with 13 bases remaining between them. The germline V gene has CDR1 MNHEY and CDR2 SMNVEV (reference sequence). The origin of this receptor is an adult with an advanced solid tumor such as melanoma, head and neck, liver or kidney cancer. The genes are TRBV27 and TRBJ1-1; no definite D call. Sequenced here: CD4+ or CD8+ T cells sorted from blood, sampled in a trial of the OX40 agonist ivuxolimab. DNA for the CDR3: TGTGCCAGCAGTTCAGTGCAGGCAGCCACTGAAGCTTTCTTT. Translating it yields CASSSVQAATEAFF.